This entry features one TCR beta chain sequence. The data stem from a study of blood T cell repertoires in COVID-19. Study details: The recovered donors of Cohort 3 showed two negative PCRs, clearance, or symptom resolution. Material from acute and convalescent COVID-19 was sourced from the United States, Italy and Spain.

Deletions cut 1 base from V and 4 bases from J, with 13 bases between. This CDR3 region has 16 residues. The germline V gene encodes CDR1 SGHTA and CDR2 FQGNSA. The method was immunoSEQ multiplex PCR; TCRdb's version includes in-frame clones alone and lacks a portion of them. The sample shows over 150,000 clones, less than 80% of them seen only once. Participants were aged roughly 18 to 100 years from 24 US areas. Sequenced: PBMCs or T cells enriched from blood (not recorded which). This chain links TRBV7-2 with TRBJ2-2; D possibly corresponds to TRBD2 (6 bases). This clonotype was sampled from a woman aged 70 to 79 in a cohort exposed to, infected with or recovered from COVID-19 (not recorded which). CDR3 residues: CASSLGAPGLTGELFF. CDR3 sequence (DNA): TGTGCCAGCAGCTTAGGGGCCCCGGGACTCACCGGGGAGCTGTTTTTT.